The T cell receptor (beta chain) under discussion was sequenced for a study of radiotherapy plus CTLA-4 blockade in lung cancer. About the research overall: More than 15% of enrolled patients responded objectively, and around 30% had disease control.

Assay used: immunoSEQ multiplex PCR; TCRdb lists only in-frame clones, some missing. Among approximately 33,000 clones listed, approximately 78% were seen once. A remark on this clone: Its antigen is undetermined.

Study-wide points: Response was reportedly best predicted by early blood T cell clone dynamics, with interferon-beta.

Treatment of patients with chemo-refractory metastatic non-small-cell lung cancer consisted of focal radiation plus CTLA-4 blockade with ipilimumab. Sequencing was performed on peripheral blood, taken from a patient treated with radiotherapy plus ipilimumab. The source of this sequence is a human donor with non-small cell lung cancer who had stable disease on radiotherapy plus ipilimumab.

DNA for the CDR3: TGCAGCGCCCGAATAGCGACAGGGAACACTGAAGCTTTCTTT. Translation: CSARIATGNTEAFF. This chain joins TRBV29-1 and TRBJ1-1; a weak D match, TRBD1 (6 bases). This CDR3 contains 14 residues. Trimming left V 7 bases short and J 1 base short, with 16 bases between. Germline V gene data show CDR1 as SQVTM and CDR2 as ANQGSEA.